The clone carrying this TCR beta chain was seen ten or more times. Authors of the study amplified TCR beta CDR3 regions from RNA transcripts. HTBI primers were used for first-round RT-PCR of the TCR CDR3. TCRdb re-called the multiplex PCR reads with MiXCR, one entry per CDR3 protein. The table lists approximately 600,000 distinct CDR3 sequences, about a fifth of them singletons. The data originate from a study of T cells in Graves' hyperthyroidism and ophthalmopathy. The V and J ends lost 5 bases and 10 bases respectively, with 17 bases between them. This CDR3 comprises 13 residues. The germline CDR1 and CDR2 sequences are PRHDT and FYEKMQ (reference sequence).

The gene calls are TRBV13 and TRBJ1-1; unclear D gene. Sequenced sample: blood. This sequence was found in a man aged 25 to 45 with Graves' ophthalmopathy. The CDR3 DNA reads TGTGCCAGCAGCCCGAGTAGGATAAAAGGAGCTTTCTTT. Encoded protein: CASSPSRIKGAFF.